The 26 T cell receptor beta chains below come from one sample, sequenced in a study of T cell repertoires in cytomegalovirus infection. These TCRs' antigens remain unknown. One entry per CDR3 protein, called by TCRdb with MiXCR from the reads. The sample consists of roughly 800,000 distinct CDR3 sequences, under 35% of them appearing once. The starting material was cultured CD8+ T cells from PBMCs, obtained from culture after CMV antigen stimulation. The receptors originated from a human donor in good health (CMV status not recorded). Some clones in this sample may be carry-over from other donors' samples.

This clonotype appeared once. The V gene is TRBV6-5, the J gene TRBJ2-3; D might be TRBD1 or TRBD2, each matching 5 bases. Trimming removed 6 bases from V and 0 bases from J, with 13 bases in between. Germline lookup yields CDR1 MNHEY and CDR2 SVGAGI. The CDR3 is 15 residues long. This chain's CDR3 is CASSHGTVSTDTQYF. For the CDR3, the DNA is TGTGCCAGCAGCCACGGGACCGTCAGCACAGATACGCAGTATTTT.

This sequence joins TRBV7-3 and TRBJ1-2; 10 bases agree with TRBD1. CDR3 length: 15 residues. The trim removed 5 bases at V and 3 bases at J, leaving 6 bases unmatched. Germline values: CDR1 SGHTA, CDR2 FQGTGA. CDR3 sequence (DNA): TGTGCCAGCAGCGGAGGGACAGGGGAAGACTATGGCTACACCTTC. Amino acid sequence: CASSGGTGEDYGYTF.

The rearrangement links TRBV6-5 to TRBJ1-2; TRBD1 is a possible D gene (5 bases). Trimming cost V 2 bases and J 5 bases, with 12 bases left between them. From germline, CDR1 is MNHEY and CDR2 SVGAGI. This CDR3 has 14 residues. Here the CDR3 reads CASSYTTPGYGYTF. CDR3 DNA: TGTGCCAGCAGTTACACGACCCCAGGGTATGGCTACACCTTC.

This clonotype was seen many times. The chain recombines TRBV7-2 with TRBJ2-1; 11 bases match TRBD1. CDR1 is SGHTA, CDR2 FQGNSA, per germline. The J segment lost 8 bases and the V segment lost 4 bases, leaving 10 bases of the junction unmatched. This CDR3 is 16 amino acids long. CDR3 DNA: TGTGCCAGCAGCTCCCGGACAGGGGGCTCCCAAGATGAGCAGTTCTTC. It yields the protein CASSSRTGGSQDEQFF.

The genes are TRBV5-5 and TRBJ2-7; D gene uncertain. The V end was cut by 1 base, the J end by 2 bases, with 19 bases between. Germline V CDR1 and CDR2: SGHKS, YYEKEE (reference sequence). The CDR3 contains 17 residues. The CDR3 region is CASSLIARPSEPYEQYF. CDR3 coding DNA: TGTGCCAGCAGCTTGATCGCCCGTCCGAGCGAGCCCTACGAGCAGTACTTC.

The rearrangement uses TRBV5-5 and TRBJ2-5; weak D call: TRBD2 (6 bases). The CDR3 is made up of 11 amino acids. The V end was cut by 4 bases, the J end by 10 bases, with 11 bases between. In germline, CDR1 is SGHKS, CDR2 YYEKEE (reference sequence). The CDR3 bases are TGTGCCAGCAGCATTCCGGGGGTCCAGTACTTC. Encoded protein: CASSIPGVQYF. Variable domain in full (rest from reference TRBV5-5 and TRBJ2-5): DAGVTQSPTHLIKTRGQQVTLRCSPISGHKSVSWYQQVLGQGPQFIFQYYEKEERGRGNFPDRFSARQFPNYSSELNVNALLLGDSALYLCASSIPGVQYFGPGTRLLVL.

This clonotype was observed many times. The J gene is TRBJ1-2, the V gene TRBV7-8; D remains ambiguous. Germline V gene lookup returns CDR1 SGHVS and CDR2 FQNEAQ. Trimming stripped 5 bases from V and 2 bases from J, with 12 bases between. The CDR3 extends over 14 amino acids. DNA for the CDR3: TGTGCCAGCAGCCCCCGTGAAGGGAACTATGGCTACACCTTC. Its translation is CASSPREGNYGYTF.

This clonotype was observed a few times. The V gene is TRBV25-1, the J gene TRBJ2-1; D might be TRBD2 (7 bases). The CDR3 runs to 16 residues. With 4 bases removed from V and 3 bases from J, the gap between germline ends came to 16 bases. Germline V CDR1 and CDR2: MGHDK, SYGVNS. The CDR3 spells CASSGATGGHYNEQFF. DNA for the CDR3: TGTGCCAGCAGTGGTGCCACGGGGGGCCACTACAATGAGCAGTTCTTC.

In this sample, this clonotype turned up a few times. The rearrangement uses TRBV20-1 and TRBJ1-2; D possibly corresponds to TRBD1 (5 bases). Trimming pared 2 bases from V and 3 bases from J, leaving 16 bases between. The CDR3 length is 15 residues. Germline V CDR1 and CDR2: DFQATT, SNEGSKA (reference sequence). CDR3 residues: CSARLQGSGDYGYTF. CDR3 DNA sequence: TGCAGTGCTAGACTTCAGGGTAGCGGGGACTATGGCTACACCTTC.

The V and J genes are TRBV5-1 and TRBJ2-2, with D tentatively TRBD1 or TRBD2 (5 bases each). Germline lookup yields CDR1 SGHRS and CDR2 YFSETQ. The V and J ends lost 2 bases and 6 bases respectively, with 8 bases between them. The CDR3 is made up of 13 amino acids. For the CDR3, the DNA is TGCGCCAGCAGCTTCTGGGGACCCGGGGAGCTGTTTTTT. Translation gives CASSFWGPGELFF. Complete variable domain (other parts from reference TRBV5-1 and TRBJ2-2): KAGVTQTPRYLIKTRGQQVTLSCSPISGHRSVSWYQQTPGQGLQFLFEYFSETQRNKGNFPGRFSGRQFSNSRSEMNVSTLELGDSALYLCASSFWGPGELFFGEGSRLTVL.

This clonotype was seen more than once but under ten times. This chain connects TRBV27 to TRBJ2-5, with D possibly matching TRBD2 (6 bases). Trimming took off 6 bases at V and 1 base at J, with 15 bases between the two ends. Germline CDR1 is MNHEY and CDR2 is SMNVEV (reference sequence). CDR3 size: 15 residues. CDR3 bases: TGTGCCAGCAGGGAGGGTCCGGGACTCCAAGAGACCCAGTACTTC. This codes for CASREGPGLQETQYF.

This clonotype has only a few counts. This rearrangement joins TRBV4-2 to TRBJ1-5; 7 bases align to TRBD1. Trimming took 0 bases from V and 6 from J; bases not matched to a gene: 5. This CDR3 has 15 amino acids. Per germline, CDR1 LGHNA and CDR2 YNFKEQ. CDR3 in DNA: TGTGCCAGCAGCCAAGATCAACAGGGGTTTCAGCCCCAGCATTTT. Encoded protein: CASSQDQQGFQPQHF.

This sequence joins TRBV5-1 and TRBJ2-2, with D possibly TRBD1 on 6 matching bases. V was shortened by 0 bases and J by 0 bases, with 12 bases between the two germline ends. The germline V gene encodes CDR1 SGHRS and CDR2 YFSETQ. This CDR3 comprises 17 residues. The CDR3: CASSLAYGTPNTGELFF. The CDR3 DNA is TGCGCCAGCAGCTTGGCTTATGGGACACCGAACACCGGGGAGCTGTTTTTT. The variable domain in full, with the rest retrieved from reference TRBV5-1 and TRBJ2-2, is KAGVTQTPRYLIKTRGQQVTLSCSPISGHRSVSWYQQTPGQGLQFLFEYFSETQRNKGNFPGRFSGRQFSNSRSEMNVSTLELGDSALYLCASSLAYGTPNTGELFFGEGSRLTVL.

This clonotype has only a few counts. The rearrangement joins TRBV10-3 to TRBJ1-1; 9 nucleotides match TRBD1. Germline V CDR1 and CDR2: ENHRY, SYGVKD. The CDR3 sequence is 13 residues long. The ends lost 6 bases at V and 4 bases at J; junction bases unmatched: 3. CDR3 region: CAIRGQGSTEAFF. CDR3 DNA: TGTGCCATCAGGGGACAGGGTAGCACTGAAGCTTTCTTT.

Only a few counts were recorded for this clonotype. The junction departs from germline at one end; a sequencing error may be responsible. The J gene is TRBJ2-5, the V gene TRBV7-7; D may match TRBD1 or TRBD2 (5 bases each). CDR1 and CDR2 (germline): SSHAT, FNYEAQ (reference sequence). There are 17 residues in the CDR3. The CDR3 loop reads CASSLERGSGPRETQYF. DNA for the CDR3: TGTGCTAGCAGCTTAGAGAGGGGATCAGGGCCGCGGGAGACCCAGTACTTC. Complete variable domain (other parts from reference TRBV7-7 and TRBJ2-5): GAGVSQSPRYKVTKRGQDVTLRCDPISSHATLYWYQQALGQGPEFLTYFNYEAQPDKSGLPSDRFSAERPEGSISTLTIQRTEQRDSAMYRCASSLERGSGPRETQYFGPGTRLLVL.

This clonotype was recorded a few times. V and J are TRBV6-2 or TRBV6-3 and TRBJ1-1; no definite D call. CDR3 size: 13 residues. V shed 2 bases and J shed 0 bases, with 4 bases lying between them. The V gene's germline CDR1 is MNHEY and CDR2 SVGEGT. CDR3: CASSYLVNTEAFF. CDR3 DNA sequence: TGTGCCAGCAGTTACCTGGTGAACACTGAAGCTTTCTTT.

In its sample, this clonotype was seen a few times. J is TRBJ2-7 and V is TRBV27, with D possibly TRBD1 on 6 matching bases. The V end was cut by 6 bases, the J end by 0 bases, with 12 bases between. The CDR3 runs to 14 residues. Germline V lookup: CDR1 MNHEY, CDR2 SMNVEV (reference sequence). The chain's CDR3 is CASSLQGYSYEQYF. CDR3 DNA: TGTGCCAGCAGCCTACAGGGATACTCCTACGAGCAGTACTTC.

This clonotype was observed a handful of times. J is TRBJ1-2 and V is TRBV19; D unclear. The V and J ends lost 4 bases and 3 bases respectively, with 15 bases between them. The CDR3 has 15 amino acids. Germline lookup yields CDR1 LNHDA and CDR2 SQIVND (reference sequence). The CDR3 protein is CASSTREREYYGYTF. DNA for the CDR3: TGTGCCAGTAGTACCCGTGAGAGGGAATACTATGGCTACACCTTC.

The table lists this clonotype with a few counts. The chain employs TRBV20-1 and TRBJ2-7; D is uncertain. The CDR3 loop spans 10 amino acids. The germline gives CDR1 DFQATT, CDR2 SNEGSKA (reference sequence). With 5 bases removed from V and 4 bases from J, the gap between germline ends came to 6 bases. CDR3 loop: CSACGYEQYV. The CDR3 DNA follows: TGCAGTGCTTGTGGGTACGAGCAGTACGTC.

The chain uses TRBV7-6 and TRBJ2-5; D ambiguous. Germline loops: CDR1 SGHVS, CDR2 FNYEAQ. Trimming left V 1 base short and J 5 bases short, with 20 bases between. The CDR3 length is 17 residues. CDR3 nucleotides: TGTGCCAGCAGCTTAGTATCGTCGGTCAGCCACGCGGAGACCCAGTACTTC. Amino acids: CASSLVSSVSHAETQYF. The entire variable domain, with the rest obtained from reference TRBV7-6 and TRBJ2-5, is as follows: GAGVSQSPRYKVTKRGQDVALRCDPISGHVSLYWYRQALGQGPEFLTYFNYEAQQDKSGLPNDRFSAERPEGSISTLTIQRTEQRDSAMYRCASSLVSSVSHAETQYFGPGTRLLVL.

This clonotype occurred a few times. The chain is built from TRBV27 and TRBJ2-7; 7 bases align to TRBD2. Germline CDR1 is MNHEY and CDR2 is SMNVEV (reference sequence). The CDR3 is 11 amino acids. The ends lost 8 bases at V and 4 bases at J; junction bases unmatched: 2. CDR3 sequence reads: CASVGGYEQYF. The CDR3 DNA follows: TGTGCCAGCGTCGGGGGGTACGAGCAGTACTTC.

The CDR3 DNA reads as TGTGCCAGCAGTTACGGGCAGACCCCTGTAGGTGAGCAGTTCTTC. Its protein product is CASSYGQTPVGEQFF. The chain links TRBV6-6 to TRBJ2-1; D remains ambiguous. V lost 2 bases to trimming and J lost 9 bases, with 17 bases between them. The germline V gene has CDR1 MNHNY and CDR2 SVGAGI (reference sequence). The CDR3 covers 15 residues.

The CDR3 sequence: CASSFLSGGRYF. The CDR3 region has the DNA TGTGCCAGCAGCTTTCTTTCCGGAGGGCGGTATTTT. The gene calls are TRBV7-2 and TRBJ2-3; D possibly corresponds to TRBD2 (6 bases). The CDR3 is 12 amino acids. Germline V gene data show CDR1 as SGHTA and CDR2 as FQGNSA. Trimming left V 3 bases short and J 14 bases short, with 15 bases between.

The rearrangement links TRBV14 to TRBJ1-2; unclear D gene. CDR3 size: 15 residues. In germline, CDR1 is SGHDN, CDR2 FVKESK. V was pared by 0 bases and J by 6 bases, with 14 bases between. As DNA, the CDR3 is TGTGCCAGCAGCCAAGATAGTTGGCCTGGGGATGGCTACACCTTC. It specifies CASSQDSWPGDGYTF.

The chain couples TRBV12-3 or TRBV12-4 to TRBJ1-1; 7 positions agree with TRBD1. The CDR3 loop spans 16 amino acids. J was trimmed by 1 base and V by 3 bases; bases with no gene match: 8. The CDR3 loop reads CASSLPLTGPNTEAFF. The CDR3 bases are TGTGCCAGCAGTTTGCCCTTGACAGGGCCGAACACTGAAGCTTTCTTT.

This rearrangement joins TRBV19 to TRBJ1-1; D remains unclear. Germline values: CDR1 LNHDA, CDR2 SQIVND (reference sequence). Trimming shortened V by 6 bases and J by 6 bases, and 8 bases separated the two germline ends. The CDR3 runs 11 residues. The CDR3, as DNA: TGTGCCAGTAGGATGGAACCTGAAGCTTTCTTT. It is translated as CASRMEPEAFF.